The next 19 T cell receptor beta chains were all read from a single sample in a study of blood T cell repertoires in COVID-19. The data were produced by immunoSEQ multiplex PCR, yet TCRdb's version contains in-frame clones alone and is incomplete. The repertoire holds 350,000 to 450,000 clones, with roughly nine tenths as singletons. Sequencing was carried out using PBMCs or T cells enriched from blood (not recorded which). The receptor set was obtained from a man aged 25-40 years who had recovered from COVID-19.

The CDR3 spells CASSPSTARTLAFF. CDR3 sequence (DNA): TGTGCCAGCAGCCCTTCGACAGCCAGGACGTTGGCTTTCTTT. V gene TRBV5-5 combines with J gene TRBJ1-1, with D perhaps matching TRBD1 (5 bases). V lost 4 bases, J lost 11 bases, and 21 bases lay in between. CDR1 and CDR2 (germline): SGHKS, YYEKEE (reference sequence). The CDR3 has 14 amino acids.

This clone occurred a few times. The chain couples TRBV28 to TRBJ2-1, with 8 bases identical to TRBD2. The CDR3 has 16 amino acids. The trim removed 6 bases at V and 0 bases at J, leaving 7 bases unmatched. Looked up from germline, CDR1 is MDHEN and CDR2 is SYDVKM. In DNA, the CDR3 is TGTGCCAGCAGAATAGCGGGATGGAGCTCCTACAATGAGCAGTTCTTC. Its translation: CASRIAGWSSYNEQFF.

In DNA, the CDR3 is TGCGCCAGCAGCTTGGCGGCAGGGATGATAGAGACCCAGTACTTC. Translation: CASSLAAGMIETQYF. The chain uses TRBV5-1 and TRBJ2-5; D is possibly TRBD1 (5 bases). CDR3 size: 15 residues. Per germline, CDR1 SGHRS and CDR2 YFSETQ. The V end lost 0 bases, the J end lost 4 bases, and 13 bases lay between the germline ends.

This rearrangement joins TRBV30 to TRBJ1-1; D gene ambiguous. Trimming took 3 bases from V and 5 from J, leaving 10 bases between them. The CDR3 has 12 residues. In germline, CDR1 is GTSNPN, CDR2 SVGIG (reference sequence). The CDR3 is CAWRPRVTEAFF. The DNA for the CDR3 is TGTGCCTGGAGACCGAGGGTAACTGAAGCTTTCTTT.

The rearrangement joins TRBV5-1 to TRBJ1-6, with 7 bases identical to TRBD1. CDR3 length: 16 residues. Germline-derived CDR1 and CDR2 are SGHRS and YFSETQ. V lost 5 bases, J lost 5 bases, and 10 bases stayed unmatched. In DNA, the CDR3 is TGCGCCAGCAGAGGGGCCCGACAGGGCCATAATTCACCCCTCCACTTT. It encodes CASRGARQGHNSPLHF. Full variable domain (rest looked up from reference TRBV5-1 and TRBJ1-6): KAGVTQTPRYLIKTRGQQVTLSCSPISGHRSVSWYQQTPGQGLQFLFEYFSETQRNKGNFPGRFSGRQFSNSRSEMNVSTLELGDSALYLCASRGARQGHNSPLHFGNGTRLTVT.

This chain joins TRBV20-1 and TRBJ2-2, with TRBD2 identical over 10 bases. The CDR3 contains 15 residues. Per the germline V gene, CDR1 is DFQATT and CDR2 is SNEGSKA (reference sequence). Germline trimming cut 3 bases from V and 4 bases from J; bases unmatched to any gene: 5. The CDR3 here is CSASWSSGSTGELFF. The CDR3 DNA reads TGCAGTGCTAGTTGGTCTAGCGGGAGCACCGGGGAGCTGTTTTTT.

V is TRBV5-5 and J is TRBJ2-1; D perhaps matches TRBD2 (6 bases). V was pared by 3 bases and J by 2 bases, with 21 bases between. This CDR3 is built from 18 residues. The germline CDR1 and CDR2 sequences are SGHKS and YYEKEE (reference sequence). The DNA for the CDR3 is TGTGCCAGCAGCTCGGTGGGAAGGACTACCTCGCCCTACAATGAGCAGTTCTTC. Encoded protein: CASSSVGRTTSPYNEQFF.

The V call is TRBV5-1, the J call TRBJ2-7; D unclear. Germline CDR1 SGHRS, CDR2 YFSETQ. CDR3 length: 11 residues. V was shortened by 3 bases and J by 3 bases, with 4 bases between the two germline ends. DNA for the CDR3: TGCGCCAGCAGCTCCCACTACGAGCAGTACTTC. It encodes CASSSHYEQYF. The variable domain in full, completed from reference TRBV5-1 and TRBJ2-7, reads KAGVTQTPRYLIKTRGQQVTLSCSPISGHRSVSWYQQTPGQGLQFLFEYFSETQRNKGNFPGRFSGRQFSNSRSEMNVSTLELGDSALYLCASSSHYEQYFGPGTRLTVT.

V gene TRBV5-1 combines with J gene TRBJ2-7; the D is unclear. V was pared by 4 bases and J by 0 bases, with 11 bases between. Germline values: CDR1 SGHRS, CDR2 YFSETQ. The CDR3 sequence is 14 residues long. The CDR3 nucleotides read TGCGCCAGCAGCCGCGATATGAGCTCCTACGAGCAGTACTTC. It is translated as CASSRDMSSYEQYF.

As to this clone: The sample holds other DNA sequences that translate to the same CDR3. J is TRBJ2-3 and V is TRBV19; D gene uncertain. The ends were cut back, 2 bases at V and 6 bases at J, with 3 bases in the middle. The CDR3 spans 11 residues. CDR1 LNHDA and CDR2 SQIVND come from the germline V gene (reference sequence). Here the CDR3 DNA reads TGTGCCAGTAGTATATCGGATACGCAGTATTTT. Amino acids: CASSISDTQYF.

The chain has TRBV10-3 and TRBJ2-1, with TRBD2 identical over 7 bases. The junction had 6 bases not matched to a gene; V was cut back by 2 bases and J by 5 bases. The germline V gene encodes CDR1 ENHRY and CDR2 SYGVKD. The CDR3 is 15 residues long. Written as DNA, the CDR3 is TGTGCCATCAGTGAGGGACTAGTTTCCGACAATGAGCAGTTCTTC. It specifies CAISEGLVSDNEQFF.

The rearrangement uses TRBV11-2 and TRBJ2-7; D is ambiguous. The V and J ends lost 0 bases and 0 bases respectively, with 9 bases between them. CDR1 SGHAT and CDR2 FQNNGV come from the germline V gene. The CDR3 length is 15 residues. The DNA of the CDR3 is TGTGCCAGCAGCTTAGACGGAGTGAGCTCCTACGAGCAGTACTTC. It codes for CASSLDGVSSYEQYF.

The rearrangement joins TRBV25-1 to TRBJ2-5, with TRBD2 as a possible D gene (5 bases). CDR1 and CDR2 (germline): MGHDK, SYGVNS. CDR3 length equals 14 residues. V was cut by 1 base and J by 4 bases, with 10 bases left in between. For the CDR3, the DNA is TGTGCCAGCAGTGAATCACTAGATTCAGAGACCCAGTACTTC. It yields the protein CASSESLDSETQYF.

The chain uses TRBV28 and TRBJ1-4; 7 bases line up with TRBD1. The CDR3 covers 15 residues. Trimming removed 5 bases from V and 4 bases from J; junction bases left unmatched: 7. In germline, CDR1 is MDHEN, CDR2 SYDVKM. In DNA form, the CDR3 reads TGTGCCAGCAGTCTCCCGGCAGGGGGTAATGAAAAACTGTTTTTT. Protein sequence: CASSLPAGGNEKLFF.

The chain uses TRBV10-3 and TRBJ1-4; tentative D call: TRBD1 (5 bases). V lost 0 bases, J lost 0 bases, and 5 bases lay in between. From germline, CDR1 is ENHRY and CDR2 SYGVKD. The CDR3 consists of 15 residues. The CDR3 DNA follows: TGTGCCATCAGTGAGTCGACAGCAACTAATGAAAAACTGTTTTTT. It codes for CAISESTATNEKLFF.

The chain uses TRBV11-2 and TRBJ2-7; a possible D gene is TRBD2 (6 bases). Looked up from germline, CDR1 is SGHAT and CDR2 is FQNNGV. The CDR3 is 14 amino acids. The V end was cut by 1 base, the J end by 1 base, with 8 bases between. CDR3 nucleotides: TGTGCCAGCAGCTTAGGTGGAGGGTCCTACGAGCAGTACTTC. Protein sequence: CASSLGGGSYEQYF.

The rearrangement links TRBV10-3 to TRBJ2-2; perhaps TRBD1 as D (6 bases). The CDR3 spans 17 residues. The germline V gene has CDR1 ENHRY and CDR2 SYGVKD. Trimming removed 4 bases from V and 4 bases from J, with 19 bases in between. The CDR3 is CAISGGTGGSFTGELFF. DNA for the CDR3: TGTGCCATCAGTGGGGGTACTGGGGGCAGTTTCACCGGGGAGCTGTTTTTT.

The rearrangement uses TRBV2 and TRBJ2-7; TRBD1 matches at 7 bases. The germline V gene encodes CDR1 SNHLY and CDR2 FYNNEI. The V segment lost 4 bases and the J segment 4 bases; nucleotides outside the gene matches: 4. The CDR3 length is 13 residues. As DNA, the CDR3 is TGTGCCAGCAGTGTGGGACAGCCGTACGAGCAGTACTTC. The encoded protein is CASSVGQPYEQYF.

The chain couples TRBV18 to TRBJ2-4, with a tentative D call TRBD1 (6 bases). The CDR3 loop spans 15 amino acids. Germline V CDR1 and CDR2: KGHSH, LQKENI. Trimming left V 3 bases short and J 1 base short, with 10 bases between. CDR3 sequence reads: CASSPPQGAKNIQYF. DNA for the CDR3: TGTGCCAGCTCACCCCCCCAGGGGGCCAAAAACATTCAGTACTTC.